These 4 T cell receptor beta chains share one sample of origin, sequenced in a study of regulatory T cells in long-lasting Graves disease. Time point reported: newly diagnosed GD, antithyroid drugs for less than 3 months. Generation of the TCR library employed RNA extracted from PBMCs. Library construction for TCR beta used iRepertoire HTBI primers and Arm-PCR of CDR3 regions. Using its own MiXCR run on the multiplex PCR reads, TCRdb lists one record per CDR3 protein. The sample carries about 380,000 distinct CDR3 sequences, roughly 15% recorded once. The sample here was peripheral blood mononuclear cells (PBMCs), taken at new diagnosis, from a patient treated with antithyroid drugs. These TCRs come from a female donor with Graves disease.

This clonotype was detected only a few times. The junction and the germline gene differ at one end; a read error may be behind it. The chain links TRBV12-3 or TRBV12-4 to TRBJ1-3, with no clear D. The length of the CDR3 is 15 residues. In DNA, the CDR3 is TGTGCCAGCGGTTTTAATGTCCTTCGTGGAAACACCATATATTTT. It codes for CASGFNVLRGNTIYF.

This clonotype was picked up many times. The CDR3 region is CASSFRDRPVVTIGETQYF. In DNA, the CDR3 is TGTGCCAGCAGCTTCCGGGACAGGCCCGTCGTGACCATAGGAGAGACCCAGTACTTC. The chain carries TRBV5-5 and TRBJ2-5, with TRBD1 matching 8 bases. Germline CDR1 SGHKS, CDR2 YYEKEE (reference sequence). This CDR3 has 19 residues. After removal of 2 bases from V and 4 bases from J, the junction contained 19 bases not matched to a gene.

This clonotype was found many times. The CDR3 bases are TGTGCCAGCAGGCGACTAGCGGGGGAAAACATTCAGTACTTC. Translated: CASRRLAGENIQYF. The rearrangement joins TRBV12-3 or TRBV12-4 to TRBJ2-4, with 12 bases matching TRBD2. This CDR3 contains 14 residues. V lost 6 bases and J lost 5; bases outside the gene matches: 2.

This clonotype was seen a few times. The V and J genes are TRBV4-2 and TRBJ1-2, with TRBD1 matching over 7 bases. This CDR3 region has 17 residues. Germline V CDR1 and CDR2: LGHNA, YNFKEQ. V gave up 3 bases and J gave up 8 bases; unmatched junction bases: 18. The CDR3 reads CASSHAARSTGEGGYTF. For the CDR3, the DNA is TGTGCCAGCAGCCACGCCGCTAGGTCAACAGGGGAAGGAGGCTACACCTTC.